One sample yielded the 5 T cell receptor beta chains listed below, sequenced in a study of technical replicates of blood from four donors. Data came from immunoSEQ multiplex PCR; TCRdb stores just in-frame clones and leaves some out. The table lists tens of thousands of clones, roughly 89% of them singletons. The sample consisted of T cells isolated from PBMCs. These receptors were obtained from a human donor in good health.

This chain connects TRBV28 to TRBJ1-1; TRBD1 is a possible D gene (6 bases). The CDR3 is made up of 11 amino acids. In germline, CDR1 is MDHEN, CDR2 SYDVKM. V was trimmed by 5 bases and J by 11 bases, leaving 12 bases between them. Written as DNA, the CDR3 is TGTGCCAGCAGTGCTTACAGGGTTGCTTTCTTT. Amino acid sequence: CASSAYRVAFF.

CDR3 sequence: CASSQVWGVQQPQHF. In DNA form, the CDR3 reads TGCGCCAGCAGCCAAGTCTGGGGAGTCCAACAGCCCCAGCATTTT. The chain has TRBV4-3 and TRBJ1-5; D ambiguous. This CDR3 contains 15 residues. Germline V gene sequence: CDR1 LGHNA, CDR2 YSLEER. Deletions cut 1 base from V and 7 bases from J, with 14 bases between.

V and J are TRBV7-9 and TRBJ1-4; weak D call: TRBD1 (6 bases). Germline CDR1 SEHNR, CDR2 FQNEAQ (reference sequence). Trimming left V 3 bases short and J 6 bases short, with 14 bases between. This CDR3 has 15 amino acids. The CDR3 coding sequence is TGTGCCAGCAGCTTCTCTCTGGGGGCGGATGAAAAACTGTTTTTT. Translating it yields CASSFSLGADEKLFF. Filled out from reference TRBV7-9 and TRBJ1-4, the complete variable domain reads DTGVSQNPRHKITKRGQNVTFRCDPISEHNRLYWYRQTLGQGPEFLTYFQNEAQLEKSRLLSDRFSAERPKGSFSTLEIQRTEQGDSAMYLCASSFSLGADEKLFFGSGTQLSVL.

The chain combines TRBV5-4 with TRBJ2-7; D is ambiguous. The CDR3 is made up of 15 amino acids. The germline V gene has CDR1 SGHNT and CDR2 YYREEE (reference sequence). The V end lost 0 bases, the J end lost 0 bases, and 10 bases lay between the germline ends. The CDR3 is CASSLDSSISYEQYF. In DNA, the CDR3 is TGTGCCAGCAGCTTGGACAGCTCGATCTCCTACGAGCAGTACTTC. The variable domain in full, with the rest retrieved from reference TRBV5-4 and TRBJ2-7, is ETGVTQSPTHLIKTRGQQVTLRCSSQSGHNTVSWYQQALGQGPQFIFQYYREEENGRGNFPPRFSGLQFPNYSSELNVNALELDDSALYLCASSLDSSISYEQYFGPGTRLTVT.

This chain links TRBV18 with TRBJ1-2; 7 nucleotides line up with TRBD1. Unmatched junction bases numbered 11, after V lost 5 bases and J lost 5 bases. Germline V gene lookup returns CDR1 KGHSH and CDR2 LQKENI. The CDR3 is 15 amino acids. CDR3 sequence (DNA): TGTGCCAGCTCAACAGAAGAGACAGGGATTTATGGCTACACCTTC. This codes for CASSTEETGIYGYTF.